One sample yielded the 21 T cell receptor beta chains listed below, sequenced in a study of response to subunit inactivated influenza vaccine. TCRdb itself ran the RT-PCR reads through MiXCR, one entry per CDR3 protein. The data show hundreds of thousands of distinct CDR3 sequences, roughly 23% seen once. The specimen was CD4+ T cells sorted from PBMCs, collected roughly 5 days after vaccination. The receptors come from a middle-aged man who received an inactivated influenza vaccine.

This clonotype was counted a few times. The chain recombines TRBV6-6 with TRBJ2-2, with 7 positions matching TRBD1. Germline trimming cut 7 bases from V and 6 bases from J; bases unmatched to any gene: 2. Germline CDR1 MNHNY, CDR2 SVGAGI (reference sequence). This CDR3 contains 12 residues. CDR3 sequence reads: CASTGGAGELFF. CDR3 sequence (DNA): TGTGCCAGCACAGGGGGAGCCGGGGAGCTGTTTTTT.

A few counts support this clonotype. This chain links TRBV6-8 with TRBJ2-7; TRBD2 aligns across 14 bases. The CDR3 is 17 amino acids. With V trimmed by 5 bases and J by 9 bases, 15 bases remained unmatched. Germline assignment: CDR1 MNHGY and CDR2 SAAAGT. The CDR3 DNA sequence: TGTGCCAGCAGTACGGGACTAGCGGGAGTTTGGCAGTGGTGGCAGTACTTC. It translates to CASSTGLAGVWQWWQYF.

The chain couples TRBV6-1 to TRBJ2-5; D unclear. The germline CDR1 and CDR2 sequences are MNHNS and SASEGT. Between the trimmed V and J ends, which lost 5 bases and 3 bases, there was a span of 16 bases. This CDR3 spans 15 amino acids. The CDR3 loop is CASSSSRVPEETQYF. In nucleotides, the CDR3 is TGTGCCAGCAGTAGTTCACGGGTTCCGGAAGAGACCCAGTACTTC.

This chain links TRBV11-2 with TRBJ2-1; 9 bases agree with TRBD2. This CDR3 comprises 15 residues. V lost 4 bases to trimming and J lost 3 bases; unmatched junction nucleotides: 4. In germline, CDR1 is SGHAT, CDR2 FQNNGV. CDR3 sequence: CASSSYSGGYNEQFF. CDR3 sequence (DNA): TGTGCCAGCAGCTCGTATAGCGGGGGCTACAATGAGCAGTTCTTC.

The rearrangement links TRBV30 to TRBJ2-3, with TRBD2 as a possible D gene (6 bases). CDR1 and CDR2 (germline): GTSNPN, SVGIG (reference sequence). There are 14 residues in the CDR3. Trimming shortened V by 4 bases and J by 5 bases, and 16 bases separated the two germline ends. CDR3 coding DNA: TGTGCCTGGAAAACTACGTGGAGGGGAGATACGCAGTATTTT. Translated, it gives CAWKTTWRGDTQYF.

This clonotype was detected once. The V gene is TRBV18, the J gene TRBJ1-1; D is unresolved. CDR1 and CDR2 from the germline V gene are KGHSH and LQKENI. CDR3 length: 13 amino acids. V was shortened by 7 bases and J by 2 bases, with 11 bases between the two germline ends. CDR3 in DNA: TGTGCCAGCTTCGTGAATTATAACACTGAAGCTTTCTTT. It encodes CASFVNYNTEAFF.

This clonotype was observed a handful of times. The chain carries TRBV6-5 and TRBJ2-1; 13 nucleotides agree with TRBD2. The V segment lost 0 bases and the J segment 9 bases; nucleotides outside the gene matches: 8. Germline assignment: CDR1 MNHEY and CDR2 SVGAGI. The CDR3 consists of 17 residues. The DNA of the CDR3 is TGTGCCAGCAGTTACTCGAGGACTAGCGGGAGAGGAAGTGAGCAGTTCTTC. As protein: CASSYSRTSGRGSEQFF.

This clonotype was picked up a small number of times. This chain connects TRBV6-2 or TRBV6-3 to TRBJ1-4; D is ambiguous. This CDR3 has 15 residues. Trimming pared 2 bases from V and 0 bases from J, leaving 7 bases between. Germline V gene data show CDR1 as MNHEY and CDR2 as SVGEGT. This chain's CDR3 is CASSYAGATNEKLFF. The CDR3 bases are TGTGCCAGCAGTTACGCGGGTGCAACTAATGAAAAACTGTTTTTT.

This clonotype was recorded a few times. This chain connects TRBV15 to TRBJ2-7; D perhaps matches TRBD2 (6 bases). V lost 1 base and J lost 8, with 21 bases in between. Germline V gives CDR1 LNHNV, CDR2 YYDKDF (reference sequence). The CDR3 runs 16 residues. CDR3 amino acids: CATSRGAGGAPRQQYF. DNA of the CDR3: TGTGCCACCAGCAGAGGTGCCGGGGGTGCCCCTAGGCAGCAGTACTTC.

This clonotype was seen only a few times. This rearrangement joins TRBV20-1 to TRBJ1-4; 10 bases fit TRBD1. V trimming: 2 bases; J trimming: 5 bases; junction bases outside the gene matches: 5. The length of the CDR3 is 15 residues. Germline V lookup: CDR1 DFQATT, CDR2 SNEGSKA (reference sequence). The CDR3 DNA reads TGCAGTGCTAGAAACATGGGACAGGGGAATGAAAAACTGTTTTTT. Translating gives CSARNMGQGNEKLFF.

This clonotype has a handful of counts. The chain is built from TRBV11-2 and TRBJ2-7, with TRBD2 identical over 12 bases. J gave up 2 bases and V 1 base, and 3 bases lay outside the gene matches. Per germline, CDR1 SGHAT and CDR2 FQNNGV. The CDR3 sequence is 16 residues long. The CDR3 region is CASSLASSGGAYEQYF. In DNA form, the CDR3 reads TGTGCCAGCAGCTTAGCCTCTAGCGGGGGGGCCTACGAGCAGTACTTC.

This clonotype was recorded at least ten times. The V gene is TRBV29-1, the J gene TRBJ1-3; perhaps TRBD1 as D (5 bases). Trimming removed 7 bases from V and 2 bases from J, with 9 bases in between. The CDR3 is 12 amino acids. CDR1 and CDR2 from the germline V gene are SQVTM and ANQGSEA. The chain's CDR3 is CSARDPGNTIYF. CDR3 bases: TGCAGCGCCCGGGACCCTGGAAACACCATATATTTT. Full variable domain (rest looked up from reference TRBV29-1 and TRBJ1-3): SAVISQKPSRDICQRGTSLTIQCQVDSQVTMMFWYRQQPGQSLTLIATANQGSEATYESGFVIDKFPISRPNLTFSTLTVSNMSPEDSSIYLCSARDPGNTIYFGEGSWLTVV.

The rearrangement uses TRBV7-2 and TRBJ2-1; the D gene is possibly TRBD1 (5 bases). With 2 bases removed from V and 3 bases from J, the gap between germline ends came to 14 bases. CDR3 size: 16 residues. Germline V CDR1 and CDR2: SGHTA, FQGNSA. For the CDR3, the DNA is TGTGCCAGCAGCTTATCATATACAGGTTTCTACAATGAGCAGTTCTTC. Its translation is CASSLSYTGFYNEQFF.

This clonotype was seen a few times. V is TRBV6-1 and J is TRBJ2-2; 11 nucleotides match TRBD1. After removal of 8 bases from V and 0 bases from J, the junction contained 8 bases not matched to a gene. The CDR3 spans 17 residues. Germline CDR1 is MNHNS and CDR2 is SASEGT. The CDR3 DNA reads TGTGCCAGCTCACCGGGACAGGGGGTGGCGAACACCGGGGAGCTGTTTTTT. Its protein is CASSPGQGVANTGELFF.

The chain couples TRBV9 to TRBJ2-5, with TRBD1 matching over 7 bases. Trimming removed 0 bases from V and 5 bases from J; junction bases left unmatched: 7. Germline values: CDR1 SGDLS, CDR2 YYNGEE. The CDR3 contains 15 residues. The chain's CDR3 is CASSVARGPQETQYF. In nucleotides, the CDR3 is TGTGCCAGCAGCGTAGCGAGGGGGCCCCAGGAGACCCAGTACTTC. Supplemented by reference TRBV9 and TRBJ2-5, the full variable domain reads DSGVTQTPKHLITATGQRVTLRCSPRSGDLSVYWYQQSLDQGLQFLIQYYNGEERAKGNILERFSAQQFPDLHSELNLSSLELGDSALYFCASSVARGPQETQYFGPGTRLLVL.

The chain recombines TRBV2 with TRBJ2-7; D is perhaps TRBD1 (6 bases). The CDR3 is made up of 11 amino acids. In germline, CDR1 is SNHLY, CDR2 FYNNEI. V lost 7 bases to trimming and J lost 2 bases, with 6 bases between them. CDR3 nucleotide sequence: TGTGCCAGCACAGGGGCCTACGAGCAGTACTTC. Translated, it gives CASTGAYEQYF.

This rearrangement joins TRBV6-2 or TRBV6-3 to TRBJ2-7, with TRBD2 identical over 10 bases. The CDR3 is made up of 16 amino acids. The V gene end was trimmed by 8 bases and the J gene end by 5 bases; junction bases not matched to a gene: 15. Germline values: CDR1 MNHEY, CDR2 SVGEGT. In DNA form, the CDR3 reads TGTGCCAGCTCCCGCGGGCTAGCGGGAGTGTTTGACGAGCAGTACTTC. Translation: CASSRGLAGVFDEQYF.

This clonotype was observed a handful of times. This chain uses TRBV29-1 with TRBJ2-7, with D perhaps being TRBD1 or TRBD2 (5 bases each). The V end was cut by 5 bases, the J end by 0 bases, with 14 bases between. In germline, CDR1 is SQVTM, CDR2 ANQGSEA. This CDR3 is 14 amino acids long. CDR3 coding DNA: TGCAGCGTTCTCTCGGGACGGAGCTCCTACGAGCAGTACTTC. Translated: CSVLSGRSSYEQYF.

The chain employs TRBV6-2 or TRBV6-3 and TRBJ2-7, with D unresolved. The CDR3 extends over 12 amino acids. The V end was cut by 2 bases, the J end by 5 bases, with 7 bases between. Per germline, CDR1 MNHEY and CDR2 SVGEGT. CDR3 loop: CASSYMGNEQYF. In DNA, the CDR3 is TGTGCCAGCAGTTACATGGGGAACGAGCAGTACTTC.

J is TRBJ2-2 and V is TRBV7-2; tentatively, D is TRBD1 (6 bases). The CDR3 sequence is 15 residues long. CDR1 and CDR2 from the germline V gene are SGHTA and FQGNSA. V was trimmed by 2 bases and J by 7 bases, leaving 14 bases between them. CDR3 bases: TGTGCCAGCAGCTTAACAGGGATTGTGGGCGGGGAGCTGTTTTTT. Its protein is CASSLTGIVGGELFF.

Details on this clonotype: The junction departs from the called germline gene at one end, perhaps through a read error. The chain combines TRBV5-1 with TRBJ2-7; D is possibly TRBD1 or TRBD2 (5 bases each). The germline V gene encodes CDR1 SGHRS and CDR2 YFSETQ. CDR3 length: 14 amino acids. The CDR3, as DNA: TGCGCCAGCACCTTGGACGGCAGGGACCACGAGCAGTACTTC. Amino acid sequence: CASTLDGRDHEQYF.